Presented here are 24 T cell receptor beta chains from one specimen sequenced in a study of shared clonotypes between healthy human individuals (dated by TCRdb to 2018 to 2020). Receptor libraries were prepared by the immunoSEQ multiplex PCR assay. Entries here come from immuneACCESS through TCRdb and include only in-frame sequences with V and J called. Some clones fail to appear in such tables; in the studies checked, an unresolved V gene covers under half of the shortfall, and the cause of the remainder is unknown. The sample table records approximately 650,000 clones; roughly 95% of these occur just once. The ten largest clones capture 0.11% of the sample. CD8 naive samples were obtained by positive selection for CCR7 among CD45RO-negative cells, yielding a CD45RA+CCR7+ population from which TemRA cells were excluded. Sample: naive CD8+ T cells sorted from blood. Sample cell subset or site, as interpreted from the label and publication: CD45RA+CCR7+. The source of these receptors is a woman in her twenties or thirties in good health.

The gene calls are TRBV4-1 and TRBJ1-2; no definite D call. CDR3 size: 14 residues. Trimming took 4 bases from V and 1 from J, leaving 10 bases between them. Germline V gene data show CDR1 as MGHRA and CDR2 as YSYEKL. The CDR3 reads CASSPLDLNYGYTF. The CDR3 DNA is TGCGCCAGCAGCCCACTAGACCTTAACTATGGCTACACCTTC.

CDR3 amino acids: CSAQGIETEAFF. As DNA, the CDR3 is TGCAGCGCACAGGGGATAGAGACTGAAGCTTTCTTT. The chain carries TRBV29-1 and TRBJ1-1; the match to TRBD1 covers 7 bases. The CDR3 length is 12 residues. V dropped 7 bases and J dropped 5; count of bases not matched to a gene: 7. Germline CDR1 is SQVTM and CDR2 is ANQGSEA. Supplemented by reference TRBV29-1 and TRBJ1-1, the full variable domain reads SAVISQKPSRDICQRGTSLTIQCQVDSQVTMMFWYRQQPGQSLTLIATANQGSEATYESGFVIDKFPISRPNLTFSTLTVSNMSPEDSSIYLCSAQGIETEAFFGQGTRLTVV.

The V call is TRBV2, the J call TRBJ1-1; possibly TRBD1 for D (6 bases). The CDR3 contains 14 residues. With 3 bases removed from V and 6 bases from J, the gap between germline ends came to 14 bases. Germline V gene sequence: CDR1 SNHLY, CDR2 FYNNEI. CDR3 amino acids: CASSDRQGRAEAFF. The CDR3 nucleotides read TGTGCCAGCAGTGATCGGCAGGGGAGAGCTGAAGCTTTCTTT.

The chain couples TRBV28 to TRBJ2-3; a weak D match, TRBD1 (6 bases). The CDR3 spans 17 residues. In germline, CDR1 is MDHEN, CDR2 SYDVKM. The ends were cut back, 5 bases at V and 2 bases at J, with 20 bases in the middle. CDR3 sequence (DNA): TGTGCCAGCAGTACCCTCCGGGACATTACCCTCACAGATACGCAGTATTTT. It codes for CASSTLRDITLTDTQYF.

The chain combines TRBV4-1 with TRBJ2-7, with 8 bases that match TRBD2. The CDR3 runs 14 residues. Germline CDR1 reads MGHRA; CDR2 reads YSYEKL. V was clipped by 0 bases and J by 5 bases; unmatched bases: 3. Here the CDR3 DNA reads TGCGCCAGCAGCCAAGATGCGGGGGGCGACGAGCAGTACTTC. This codes for CASSQDAGGDEQYF.

CDR3 residues: CASSPDRSGGELFF. The CDR3 DNA is TGTGCCAGCAGCCCTGACAGGTCCGGCGGGGAGCTGTTTTTT. This chain joins TRBV13 and TRBJ2-2, with a possible D match to TRBD1 (6 bases). The CDR3 contains 14 residues. CDR1 and CDR2 (germline): PRHDT, FYEKMQ (reference sequence). V was trimmed by 5 bases and J by 7 bases, leaving 14 bases between them.

The DNA of the CDR3 is TGTGCCAGCAGCTCCCCCCCGGGGGAGGGCCGGCGAGATACGCAGTATTTT. It yields the protein CASSSPPGEGRRDTQYF. The genes are TRBV7-9 and TRBJ2-3; 7 bases agree with TRBD2. From germline, CDR1 is SEHNR and CDR2 FQNEAQ (reference sequence). The V and J ends lost 4 bases and 5 bases, in that order; junction bases with no gene match: 15. The CDR3 sequence is 17 residues long.

V and J are TRBV7-2 and TRBJ1-1; a weak D match, TRBD1 (6 bases). CDR3 length equals 12 residues. The V end lost 5 bases, the J end lost 6 bases, and 10 bases lay between the germline ends. Germline CDR1 SGHTA, CDR2 FQGNSA. The CDR3 DNA reads as TGTGCCAGCAGCACGGACAGTTCTGAAGCTTTCTTT. It specifies CASSTDSSEAFF.

This chain connects TRBV25-1 to TRBJ2-7; D might be TRBD2 (6 bases). Per the germline V gene, CDR1 is MGHDK and CDR2 is SYGVNS. V was trimmed by 4 bases and J by 0 bases, leaving 13 bases between them. CDR3 length: 15 amino acids. CDR3 amino acids: CASSGRGTPSYEQYF. In DNA, the CDR3 is TGTGCCAGCAGTGGGCGCGGGACGCCCTCCTACGAGCAGTACTTC.

For this clone: This sample includes further DNA sequences coding for the same CDR3. The CDR3 region has the DNA TGTGCCAGCAGTTTATCCGGCACAGATACGCAGTATTTT. Translating it yields CASSLSGTDTQYF. V is TRBV27 and J is TRBJ2-3; unclear D gene. Trimming left V 0 bases short and J 1 base short, with 2 bases between. CDR3 length equals 13 residues. Germline CDR1 reads MNHEY; CDR2 reads SMNVEV (reference sequence).

The rearrangement links TRBV7-9 to TRBJ2-1, with D possibly being TRBD2 (5 bases). This CDR3 contains 16 residues. V was pared by 4 bases and J by 8 bases, with 21 bases between. Germline lookup yields CDR1 SEHNR and CDR2 FQNEAQ (reference sequence). In DNA, the CDR3 is TGTGCCAGCAGCTCAACCCGGATCCCCCCGGAGGATGAGCAGTTCTTC. Translated: CASSSTRIPPEDEQFF.

The chain joins TRBV4-2 to TRBJ2-3; 9 nucleotides agree with TRBD2. Germline assignment: CDR1 LGHNA and CDR2 YNFKEQ. The CDR3 runs 17 residues. V lost 1 base and J lost 5; bases outside the gene matches: 10. CDR3 nucleotides: TGTGCCAGCAGCCAAGTTTTAGCGGGAGTCGTAGTAGATACGCAGTATTTT. Protein product: CASSQVLAGVVVDTQYF.

The chain employs TRBV11-3 and TRBJ1-1, with a weak D call TRBD1 (5 bases). The CDR3 runs 14 residues. Germline assignment: CDR1 SGHNT and CDR2 YENEEA. Trimming left V 1 base short and J 5 bases short, with 11 bases between. The CDR3, as DNA: TGTGCCAGCAGCTTAGGTTGGGAGGGGACTGAAGCTTTCTTT. Translation: CASSLGWEGTEAFF. Supplemented by reference TRBV11-3 and TRBJ1-1, the full variable domain reads EAGVVQSPRYKIIEKKQPVAFWCNPISGHNTLYWYLQNLGQGPELLIRYENEEAVDDSQLPKDRFSAERLKGVDSTLKIQPAELGDSAVYLCASSLGWEGTEAFFGQGTRLTVV.

The V gene is TRBV29-1, the J gene TRBJ1-1; D might be TRBD1 (6 bases). This CDR3 region has 14 residues. V shed 4 bases and J shed 0 bases, with 12 bases lying between them. The germline gives CDR1 SQVTM, CDR2 ANQGSEA. In DNA form, the CDR3 reads TGCAGCGTTGTCGGGGGACAAGTGAACACTGAAGCTTTCTTT. Its translation: CSVVGGQVNTEAFF. Variable domain in full (rest from reference TRBV29-1 and TRBJ1-1): SAVISQKPSRDICQRGTSLTIQCQVDSQVTMMFWYRQQPGQSLTLIATANQGSEATYESGFVIDKFPISRPNLTFSTLTVSNMSPEDSSIYLCSVVGGQVNTEAFFGQGTRLTVV.

The J gene is TRBJ2-7, the V gene TRBV7-9; a possible D gene is TRBD1 (6 bases). V lost 10 bases, J lost 6 bases, and 13 bases lay in between. Per the germline V gene, CDR1 is SEHNR and CDR2 is FQNEAQ (reference sequence). The CDR3 consists of 11 residues. CDR3 sequence (DNA): TGTGCCACAATTAAGGGGGTCGAGCAGTACTTC. As protein: CATIKGVEQYF.

The J gene is TRBJ2-5, the V gene TRBV7-8, with 8 bases identical to TRBD1. Germline CDR1 is SGHVS and CDR2 is FQNEAQ. The V segment lost 3 bases and the J segment 11 bases; nucleotides outside the gene matches: 14. This CDR3 is built from 15 residues. CDR3 protein: CASSFHLLTGEEQYF. CDR3 DNA sequence: TGTGCCAGCAGCTTCCATCTACTGACAGGGGAGGAGCAGTACTTC.

V is TRBV5-6 and J is TRBJ1-4; 7 positions agree with TRBD1. Germline CDR1 SGHDT, CDR2 YYEEEE. Trimming cost V 4 bases and J 0 bases; bases outside gene matches: 3. This CDR3 is built from 15 residues. CDR3 coding DNA: TGTGCCAGCAGCGAGGGGACAGCAACTAATGAAAAACTGTTTTTT. This translates into CASSEGTATNEKLFF.

The V call is TRBV19, the J call TRBJ1-1; unclear D gene. The CDR3 is 15 amino acids. V was cut by 2 bases and J by 6 bases, with 16 bases left in between. The germline CDR1 and CDR2 sequences are LNHDA and SQIVND (reference sequence). Here the CDR3 reads CASSISHEGVSEAFF. The CDR3 DNA reads TGTGCCAGTAGTATATCGCACGAAGGTGTCTCTGAAGCTTTCTTT.

This clone was detected only once. The chain employs TRBV4-2 and TRBJ2-4; possibly TRBD2 for D (6 bases). CDR1 and CDR2 from the germline V gene are LGHNA and YNFKEQ. Trimming pared 0 bases from V and 1 base from J, leaving 19 bases between. This CDR3 contains 19 residues. CDR3 region: CASSQDVGTGARAKNIQYF. The CDR3 DNA sequence: TGTGCCAGCAGCCAAGATGTAGGAACGGGAGCTAGGGCCAAAAACATTCAGTACTTC.

The chain recombines TRBV2 with TRBJ1-1; TRBD1 matches at 7 bases. Trimming at V came to 8 bases and at J to 3 bases, leaving 3 bases not matched to a gene. Germline V gives CDR1 SNHLY, CDR2 FYNNEI. This CDR3 region has 12 residues. CDR3 loop: CASETGDTEAFF. The CDR3 nucleotides read TGTGCCAGCGAAACAGGGGACACTGAAGCTTTCTTT.

The chain has TRBV28 and TRBJ1-1; D unclear. CDR1 is MDHEN, CDR2 SYDVKM, per germline. V was pared by 6 bases and J by 3 bases, with 8 bases between. The CDR3 spans 12 residues. CDR3: CASRSWDTEAFF. CDR3 sequence (DNA): TGTGCCAGCAGAAGTTGGGACACTGAAGCTTTCTTT.

This chain links TRBV5-7 with TRBJ2-3; 8 nucleotides align to TRBD1. TRBV5-7 is labeled an ORF, and its function is uncertain. With V trimmed by 3 bases and J by 0 bases, 9 bases remained unmatched. This CDR3 is 17 amino acids long. CDR3 residues: CASSSRLTGVSTDTQYF. The CDR3 DNA reads as TGTGCCAGCAGCTCGAGGTTGACAGGGGTCAGCACAGATACGCAGTATTTT.

The chain is built from TRBV11-2 and TRBJ1-1; 8 bases fit TRBD1. The CDR3 extends over 14 amino acids. Germline loops: CDR1 SGHAT, CDR2 FQNNGV. V lost 5 bases and J lost 7; bases outside the gene matches: 9. CDR3 sequence: CASSTRDRIHEAFF. The CDR3 nucleotides are TGTGCCAGCAGCACCCGGGACAGGATACATGAAGCTTTCTTT.

The chain joins TRBV6-5 to TRBJ1-2; 7 nucleotides line up with TRBD1. The CDR3 totals 14 residues. V gave up 4 bases and J gave up 2 bases; unmatched junction bases: 4. From germline, CDR1 is MNHEY and CDR2 SVGAGI. CDR3 DNA: TGTGCCAGCAGTTGGACAGGAAAGAACTATGGCTACACCTTC. Its protein product is CASSWTGKNYGYTF.